Sequencing of this T cell receptor (beta chain) was carried out in a study of cytomegalovirus exposure and HLA in healthy donors. General study points: Further analysis, carried out later, found HLA-associated TCR beta chains more clonally expanded than equally common other chains. With high specificity and sensitivity, the classifier reportedly diagnosed cytomegalovirus status. Using a false discovery rate of 0.05, a later analysis showed that 16,951 TCR beta sequences were associated with HLA alleles. There were about 160 TCR beta chains listed as cytomegalovirus-associated.

This clone was counted ten times or more. Its specificity is not known. Researchers ran the PCR with 60 Vbeta and 13 Jbeta primers. Profiled with immunoSEQ multiplex PCR; TCRdb holds only in-frame clones, not every one. This sample yields fewer than 250,000 clones, of which 81% are seen a single time; roughly 3.1% belongs to the top ten. This receptor was obtained from a middle-aged man in good health and CMV-seropositive. Sequencing used PBMCs.

This CDR3 is CATISVAGAYTGELFF. For the CDR3, the DNA is TGTGCCACCATCTCGGTGGCAGGGGCGTACACCGGGGAGCTGTTTTTT. V gene TRBV5-8 combines with J gene TRBJ2-2, with D maybe TRBD1 (6 bases). There are 16 residues in the CDR3. V was cut by 9 bases and J by 3 bases, with 21 bases left in between. Germline CDR1 SGHTS, CDR2 YDEGEE.